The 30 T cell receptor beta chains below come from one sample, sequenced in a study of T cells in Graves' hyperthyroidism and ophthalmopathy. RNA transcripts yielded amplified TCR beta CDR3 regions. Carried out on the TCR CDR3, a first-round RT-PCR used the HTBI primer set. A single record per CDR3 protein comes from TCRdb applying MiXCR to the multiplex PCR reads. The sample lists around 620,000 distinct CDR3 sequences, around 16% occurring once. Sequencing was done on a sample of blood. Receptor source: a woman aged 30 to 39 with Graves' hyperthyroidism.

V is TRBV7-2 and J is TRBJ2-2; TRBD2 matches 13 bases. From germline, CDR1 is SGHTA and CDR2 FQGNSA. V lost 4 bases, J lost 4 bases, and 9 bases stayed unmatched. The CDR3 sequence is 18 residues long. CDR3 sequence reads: CASSSGLAGLTVTGELFF. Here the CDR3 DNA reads TGTGCCAGCAGCTCGGGACTAGCGGGGCTCACGGTCACCGGGGAGCTGTTTTTT.

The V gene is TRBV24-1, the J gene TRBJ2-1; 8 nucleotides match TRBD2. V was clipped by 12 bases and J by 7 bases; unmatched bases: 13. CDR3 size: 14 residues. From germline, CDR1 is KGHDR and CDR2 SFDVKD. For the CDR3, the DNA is TGTGCCGCCGGCCTCAGCGGGAGTCTGAATGAGCAGTTCTTC. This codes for CAAGLSGSLNEQFF.

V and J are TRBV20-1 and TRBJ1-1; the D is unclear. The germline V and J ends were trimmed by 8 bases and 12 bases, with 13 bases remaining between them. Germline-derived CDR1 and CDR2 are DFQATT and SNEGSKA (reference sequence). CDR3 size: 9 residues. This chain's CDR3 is CSIPYGTFF. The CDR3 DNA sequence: TGCAGTATTCCCTACGGGACTTTCTTT.

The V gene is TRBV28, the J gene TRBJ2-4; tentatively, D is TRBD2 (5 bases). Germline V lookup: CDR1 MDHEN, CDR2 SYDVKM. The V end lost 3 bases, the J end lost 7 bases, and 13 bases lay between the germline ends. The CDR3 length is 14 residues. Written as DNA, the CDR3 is TGTGCCAGCAGTTTTCGGGGAGCCGGGAACATTCAGTACTTC. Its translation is CASSFRGAGNIQYF.

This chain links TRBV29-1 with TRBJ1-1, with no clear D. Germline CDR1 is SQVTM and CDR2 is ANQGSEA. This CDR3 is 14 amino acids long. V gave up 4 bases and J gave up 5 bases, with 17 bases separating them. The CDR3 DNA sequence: TGCAGCGTTGTGACCTTCGGGTCGAAGACTGAAGCTTTCTTT. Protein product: CSVVTFGSKTEAFF.

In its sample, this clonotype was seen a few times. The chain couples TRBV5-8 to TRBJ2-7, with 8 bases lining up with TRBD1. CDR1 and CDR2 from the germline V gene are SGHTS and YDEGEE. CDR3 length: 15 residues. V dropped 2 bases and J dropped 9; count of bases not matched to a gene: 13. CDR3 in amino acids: CASSFSRDRLGGQYF. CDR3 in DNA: TGTGCCAGCAGCTTTTCCAGGGACAGGTTGGGAGGGCAGTACTTC.

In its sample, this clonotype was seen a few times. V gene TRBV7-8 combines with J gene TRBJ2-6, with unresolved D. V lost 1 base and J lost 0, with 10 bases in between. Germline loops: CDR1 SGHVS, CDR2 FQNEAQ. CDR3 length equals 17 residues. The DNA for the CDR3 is TGTGCCAGCAGCTTAGTTTTCCGGAGCTCTGGGGCCAACGTCCTGACTTTC. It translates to CASSLVFRSSGANVLTF.

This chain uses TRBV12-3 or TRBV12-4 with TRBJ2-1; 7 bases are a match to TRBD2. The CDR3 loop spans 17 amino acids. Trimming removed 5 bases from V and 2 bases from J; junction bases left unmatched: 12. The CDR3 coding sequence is TGTGCCAGCAGTCCACACGTGGGAGCGGGACCCTACAATGAGCAGTTCTTC. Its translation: CASSPHVGAGPYNEQFF.

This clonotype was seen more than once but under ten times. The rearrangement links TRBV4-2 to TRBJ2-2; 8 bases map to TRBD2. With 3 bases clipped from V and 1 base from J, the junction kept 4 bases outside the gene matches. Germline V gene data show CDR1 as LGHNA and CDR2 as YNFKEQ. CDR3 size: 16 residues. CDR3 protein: CASSQPTSENTGELFF. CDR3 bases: TGTGCCAGCAGCCAGCCGACTAGCGAGAACACCGGGGAGCTGTTTTTT.

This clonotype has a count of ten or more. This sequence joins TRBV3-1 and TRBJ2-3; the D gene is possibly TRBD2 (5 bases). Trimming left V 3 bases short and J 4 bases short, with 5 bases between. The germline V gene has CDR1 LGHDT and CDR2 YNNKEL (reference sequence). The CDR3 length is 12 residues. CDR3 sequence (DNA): TGTGCCAGCAGCCAGGGAGCAGATACGCAGTATTTT. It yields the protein CASSQGADTQYF.

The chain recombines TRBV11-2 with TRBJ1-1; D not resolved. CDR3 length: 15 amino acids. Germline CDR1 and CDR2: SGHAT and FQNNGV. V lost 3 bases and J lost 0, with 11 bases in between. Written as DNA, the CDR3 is TGTGCCAGCAGCTTCTGGGGTTCTTTGAACACTGAAGCTTTCTTT. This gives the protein CASSFWGSLNTEAFF.

CDR3 nucleotide sequence: TGTGCCAGCAGTTATTGGGGCGACGCGTCCGGGGAGCTGTTTTTT. This codes for CASSYWGDASGELFF. This chain uses TRBV5-4 with TRBJ2-2; TRBD1 might be the D (5 bases). Germline V lookup: CDR1 SGHNT, CDR2 YYREEE (reference sequence). This CDR3 spans 15 amino acids. Trimming cost V 5 bases and J 6 bases, with 17 bases left between them.

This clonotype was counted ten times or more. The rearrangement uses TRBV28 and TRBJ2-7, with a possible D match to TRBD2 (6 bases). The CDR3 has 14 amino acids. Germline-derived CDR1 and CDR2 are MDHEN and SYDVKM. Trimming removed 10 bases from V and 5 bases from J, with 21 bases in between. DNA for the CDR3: TGTGCCATTTCCCTCGGGACTGGGGCACACGAGCAGTACTTC. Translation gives CAISLGTGAHEQYF.

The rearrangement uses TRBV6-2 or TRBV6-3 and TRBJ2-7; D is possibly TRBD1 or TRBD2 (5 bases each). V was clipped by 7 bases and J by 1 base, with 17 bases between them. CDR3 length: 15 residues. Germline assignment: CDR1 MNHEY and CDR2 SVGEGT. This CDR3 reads CASNGHGALSYEQYF. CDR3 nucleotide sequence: TGTGCCAGCAATGGACACGGGGCTCTGTCCTACGAGCAGTACTTC.

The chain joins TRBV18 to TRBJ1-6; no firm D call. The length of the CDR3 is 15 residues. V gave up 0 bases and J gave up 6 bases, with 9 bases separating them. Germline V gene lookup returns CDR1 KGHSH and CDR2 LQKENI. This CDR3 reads CASSPPRTANSPLHF. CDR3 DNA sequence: TGTGCCAGCTCACCACCCCGGACGGCTAATTCACCCCTCCACTTT.

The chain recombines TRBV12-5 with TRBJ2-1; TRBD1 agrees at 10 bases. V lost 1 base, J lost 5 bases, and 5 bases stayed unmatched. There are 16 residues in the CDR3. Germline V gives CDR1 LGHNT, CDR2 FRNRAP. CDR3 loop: CASGLGPGQGNNEQFF. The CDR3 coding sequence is TGTGCTAGTGGTTTGGGGCCGGGACAGGGGAACAATGAGCAGTTCTTC.

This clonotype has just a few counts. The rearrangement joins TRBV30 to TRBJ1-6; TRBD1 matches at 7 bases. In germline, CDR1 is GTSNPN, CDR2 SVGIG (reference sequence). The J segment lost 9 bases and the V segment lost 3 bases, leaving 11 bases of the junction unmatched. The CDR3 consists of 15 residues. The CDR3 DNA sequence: TGTGCCTGGAGAGAAACCGGGACAGCGGGTTCACCCCTCCACTTT. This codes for CAWRETGTAGSPLHF.

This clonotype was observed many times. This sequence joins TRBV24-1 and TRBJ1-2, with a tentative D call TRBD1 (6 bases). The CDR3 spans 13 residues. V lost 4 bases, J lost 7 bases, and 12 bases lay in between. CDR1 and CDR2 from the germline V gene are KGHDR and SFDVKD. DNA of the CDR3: TGTGCCACCAGTGACTTTGGGGGCTCTGGCTACACCTTC. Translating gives CATSDFGGSGYTF.

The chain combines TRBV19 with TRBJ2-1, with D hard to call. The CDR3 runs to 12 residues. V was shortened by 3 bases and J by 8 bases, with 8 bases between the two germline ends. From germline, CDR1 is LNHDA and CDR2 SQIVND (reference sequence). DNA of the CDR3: TGTGCCAGTAGTATGGATGGGGATGAGCAGTTCTTC. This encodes CASSMDGDEQFF.

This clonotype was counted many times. DNA of the CDR3: TGTGCCAGCAGTTTGGGGGGCTGGAATCAGCCCCAGCATTTT. Its protein product is CASSLGGWNQPQHF. The chain joins TRBV28 to TRBJ1-5; D is perhaps TRBD1 (6 bases). This CDR3 has 14 amino acids. The V gene's germline CDR1 is MDHEN and CDR2 SYDVKM. V lost 3 bases, J lost 4 bases, and 10 bases lay in between.

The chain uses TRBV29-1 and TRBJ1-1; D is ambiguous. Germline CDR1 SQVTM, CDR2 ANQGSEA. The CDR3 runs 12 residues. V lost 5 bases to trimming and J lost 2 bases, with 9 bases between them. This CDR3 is CSVKEGNTEAFF. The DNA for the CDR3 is TGCAGCGTTAAGGAAGGTAACACTGAAGCTTTCTTT.

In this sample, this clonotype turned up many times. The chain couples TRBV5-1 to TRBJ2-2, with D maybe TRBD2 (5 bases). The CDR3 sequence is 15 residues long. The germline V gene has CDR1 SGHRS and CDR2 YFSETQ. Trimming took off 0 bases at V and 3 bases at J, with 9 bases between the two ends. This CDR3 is CASSLDGMDTGELFF. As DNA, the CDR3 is TGCGCCAGCAGCTTGGACGGGATGGACACCGGGGAGCTGTTTTTT. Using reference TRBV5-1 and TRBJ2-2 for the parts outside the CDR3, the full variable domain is KAGVTQTPRYLIKTRGQQVTLSCSPISGHRSVSWYQQTPGQGLQFLFEYFSETQRNKGNFPGRFSGRQFSNSRSEMNVSTLELGDSALYLCASSLDGMDTGELFFGEGSRLTVL.

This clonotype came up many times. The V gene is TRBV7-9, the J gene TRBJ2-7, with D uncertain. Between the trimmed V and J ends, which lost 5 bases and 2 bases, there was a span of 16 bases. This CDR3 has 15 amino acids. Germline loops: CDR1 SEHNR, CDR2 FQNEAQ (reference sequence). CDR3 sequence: CASSRMSAFPYEQYF. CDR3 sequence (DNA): TGTGCCAGCAGCCGAATGTCGGCATTCCCCTACGAGCAGTACTTC.

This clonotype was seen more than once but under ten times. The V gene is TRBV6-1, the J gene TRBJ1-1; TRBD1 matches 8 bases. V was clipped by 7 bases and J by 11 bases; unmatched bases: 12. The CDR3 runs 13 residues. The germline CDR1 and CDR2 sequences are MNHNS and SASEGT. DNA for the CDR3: TGTGCCAGCAACCAGGGGGCGGGGGCATTTGCTTTCTTT. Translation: CASNQGAGAFAFF.

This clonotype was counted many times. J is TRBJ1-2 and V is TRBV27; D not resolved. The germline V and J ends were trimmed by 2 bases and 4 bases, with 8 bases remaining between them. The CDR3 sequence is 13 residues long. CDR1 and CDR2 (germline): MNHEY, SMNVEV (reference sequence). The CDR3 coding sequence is TGTGCCAGCAGTTTAGGGGTAGGCTATGGCTACACCTTC. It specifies CASSLGVGYGYTF.

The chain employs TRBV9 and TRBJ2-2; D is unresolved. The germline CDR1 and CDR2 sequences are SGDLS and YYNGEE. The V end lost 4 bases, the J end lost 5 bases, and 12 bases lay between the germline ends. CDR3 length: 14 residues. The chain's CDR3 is CASSSHFRTGELFF. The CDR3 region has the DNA TGTGCCAGCAGCTCCCATTTTCGGACCGGGGAGCTGTTTTTT.

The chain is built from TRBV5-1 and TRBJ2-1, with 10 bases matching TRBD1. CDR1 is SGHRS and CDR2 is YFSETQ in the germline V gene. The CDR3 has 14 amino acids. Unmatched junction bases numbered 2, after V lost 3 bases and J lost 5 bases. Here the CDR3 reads CASSWTGGDNEQFF. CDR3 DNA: TGCGCCAGCAGCTGGACAGGGGGGGACAATGAGCAGTTCTTC.

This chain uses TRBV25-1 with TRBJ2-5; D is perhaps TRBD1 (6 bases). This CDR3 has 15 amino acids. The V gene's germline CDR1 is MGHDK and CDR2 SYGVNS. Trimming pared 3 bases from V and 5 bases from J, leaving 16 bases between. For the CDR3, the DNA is TGTGCCAGCAGTGACGCCAGACAGGAGGTGGAGACCCAGTACTTC. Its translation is CASSDARQEVETQYF.

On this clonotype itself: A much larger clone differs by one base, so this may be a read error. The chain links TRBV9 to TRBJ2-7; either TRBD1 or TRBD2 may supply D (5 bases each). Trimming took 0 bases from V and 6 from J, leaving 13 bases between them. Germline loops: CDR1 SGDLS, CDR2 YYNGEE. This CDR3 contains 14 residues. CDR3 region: CASSVGGDSCEQYF. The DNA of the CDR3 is TGTGCCAGCAGCGTAGGAGGGGATAGCTGCGAGCAGTACTTC.

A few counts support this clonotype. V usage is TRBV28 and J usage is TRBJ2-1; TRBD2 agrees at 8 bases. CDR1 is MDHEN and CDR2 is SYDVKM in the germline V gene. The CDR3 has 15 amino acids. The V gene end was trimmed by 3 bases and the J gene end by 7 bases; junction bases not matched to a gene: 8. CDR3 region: CASSFRAGGMNEQFF. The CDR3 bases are TGTGCCAGCAGTTTCCGGGCGGGAGGAATGAATGAGCAGTTCTTC.